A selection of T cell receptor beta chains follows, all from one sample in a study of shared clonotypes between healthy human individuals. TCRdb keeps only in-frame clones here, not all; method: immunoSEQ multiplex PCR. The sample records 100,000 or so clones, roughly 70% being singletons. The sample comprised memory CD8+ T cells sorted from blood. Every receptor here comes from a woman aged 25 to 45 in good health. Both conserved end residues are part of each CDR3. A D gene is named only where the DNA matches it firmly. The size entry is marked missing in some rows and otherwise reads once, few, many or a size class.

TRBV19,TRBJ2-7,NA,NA,CASRPDGVHEQYF,TGTGCCAGTAGACCGGACGGAGTCCACGAGCAGTACTTC
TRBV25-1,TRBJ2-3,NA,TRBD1,CASSVSGQDTDTQYF,TGTGCCAGCTCTGTTTCGGGACAGGACACAGATACGCAGTATTTT
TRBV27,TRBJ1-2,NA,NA,CASSLSEGGRHGYTF,TGTGCCAGCAGTTTATCTGAGGGGGGCCGGCATGGCTACACCTTC
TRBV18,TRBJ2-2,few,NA,CASSPPTDTGELFF,TGTGCCAGCTCACCACCGACCGACACCGGGGAGCTGTTTTTT
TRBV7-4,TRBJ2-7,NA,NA,CASSSTGYEQYF,TGTGCCAGCAGCTCGACAGGATACGAGCAGTACTTC
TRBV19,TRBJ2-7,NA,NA,CASSMGTGTPTYEQYF,TGTGCCAGTAGTATGGGGACCGGGACACCTACCTACGAGCAGTACTTC
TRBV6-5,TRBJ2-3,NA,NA,CASSSPTDTQYF,TGTGCCAGCAGCTCCCCCACAGATACGCAGTATTTT
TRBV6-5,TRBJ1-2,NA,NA,CASTEGGNYGYTF,TGTGCCAGCACAGAGGGCGGCAACTATGGCTACACCTTC
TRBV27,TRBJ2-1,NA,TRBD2,CASSIGLASYNEQFF,TGTGCCAGCAGCATCGGACTAGCGAGTTACAATGAGCAGTTCTTC
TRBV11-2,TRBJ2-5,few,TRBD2,CASSLDGTSFQETQYF,TGTGCCAGCAGCTTAGATGGGACTAGCTTCCAAGAGACCCAGTACTTC
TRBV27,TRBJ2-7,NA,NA,CASSLGSGLTYEQYF,TGTGCCAGCAGTTTAGGGTCGGGGCTAACCTACGAGCAGTACTTC
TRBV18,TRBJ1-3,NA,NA,CASSPTGNSGNTIYF,TGTGCCAGCTCACCAACAGGGAACTCTGGAAACACCATATATTTT
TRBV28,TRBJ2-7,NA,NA,CASRSGTLESPYEQYF,TGTGCCAGCAGGTCCGGGACGCTAGAATCCCCCTACGAGCAGTACTTC
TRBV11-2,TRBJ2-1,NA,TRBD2,CASSPARGLAGDYNEQFF,TGTGCCAGCAGCCCCGCCCGTGGGCTAGCGGGAGACTACAATGAGCAGTTCTTC
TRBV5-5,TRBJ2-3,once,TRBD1,CASSRETGGDTQYF,TGTGCCAGCAGCCGCGAGACAGGGGGAGATACGCAGTATTTT
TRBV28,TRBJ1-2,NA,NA,CASSLRGNYGYTF,TGTGCCAGCAGCTTAAGGGGGAACTATGGCTACACCTTC
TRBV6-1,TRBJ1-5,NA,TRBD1,CASSSGWTGSQPQHF,TGTGCCAGCAGTTCCGGGTGGACAGGGTCTCAGCCCCAGCATTTT